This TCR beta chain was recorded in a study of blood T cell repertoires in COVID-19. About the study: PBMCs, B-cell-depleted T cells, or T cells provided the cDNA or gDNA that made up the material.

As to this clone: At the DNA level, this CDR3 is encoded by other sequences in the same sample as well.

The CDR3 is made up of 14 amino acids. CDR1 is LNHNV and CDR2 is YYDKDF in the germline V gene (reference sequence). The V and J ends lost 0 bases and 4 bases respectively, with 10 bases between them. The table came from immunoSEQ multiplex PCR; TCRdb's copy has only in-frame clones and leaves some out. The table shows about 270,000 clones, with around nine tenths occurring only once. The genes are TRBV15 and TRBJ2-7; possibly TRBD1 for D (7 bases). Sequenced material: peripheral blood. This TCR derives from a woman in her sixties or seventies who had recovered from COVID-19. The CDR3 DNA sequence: TGTGCCACCAGCAGAGACAGGGGGAGGTACGAGCAGTACTTC. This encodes CATSRDRGRYEQYF. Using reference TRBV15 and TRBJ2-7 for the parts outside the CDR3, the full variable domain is DAMVIQNPRYQVTQFGKPVTLSCSQTLNHNVMYWYQQKSSQAPKLLFHYYDKDFNNEADTPDNFQSRRPNTSFCFLDIRSPGLGDTAMYLCATSRDRGRYEQYFGPGTRLTVT.